A selection of T cell receptor beta chains follows, all from one sample in a study of blood T cell repertoires in COVID-19. Assay: immunoSEQ multiplex PCR; the TCRdb copy retains only in-frame clones and omits some. The table lists over 150,000 clones, 86% of them singletons, with about 7.3% in the top ten. The sequencing sample was made of peripheral blood. These receptor sequences come from a man aged 45-65 years with active or convalescent COVID-19. The conserved cysteine and the conserved F or W are not part of the CDR3 here. A D gene is named only where the DNA matches it firmly.

NA	12	TRBV10-3	TRBJ1-1	AIREGHSNTEAF
NA	13	TRBV6-5	TRBJ1-1	ASSYSMQGFSEAF
NA	13	TRBV19	TRBJ2-3	ASSPQGRSTDTQY
TRBD2	13	TRBV27	TRBJ2-7	ASSFWASGSYEQY
TRBD1	16	TRBV19	TRBJ1-5	ASSPGTGGIYSNQPQH
TRBD2	13	TRBV6-2/TRBV6-3	TRBJ2-3	ASSYSGLDSNTQY
NA	11	TRBV28	TRBJ1-1	ASTSQGVTEAF
NA	13	TRBV5-8	TRBJ1-5	ASSWGGASNQPQH
TRBD1	14	TRBV5-1	TRBJ1-2	ASSPGQGVVNYGYT
TRBD2	14	TRBV9	TRBJ2-2	ASSVELAGNTGELF
TRBD1	12	TRBV3-1/TRBV3-2	TRBJ1-1	ASSEQGAGTEAF
NA	11	TRBV6-2/TRBV6-3	TRBJ2-1	ASSYSDSSPKF
NA	14	TRBV11-2	TRBJ1-6	ASSLEVTPDNSPLH
TRBD1	12	TRBV2	TRBJ2-3	ASSLQGATDTQY
NA	11	TRBV7-2	TRBJ1-5	ASSLGRPVPQH
NA	14	TRBV10-3	TRBJ2-2	AINSPGGVDTGELF
TRBD2	14	TRBV10-3	TRBJ2-1	AKSERLAGGYNEQF
NA	13	TRBV24-1	TRBJ2-1	ATSDAVPQHNEQF
NA	12	TRBV5-1	TRBJ2-1	ASSLVQGGNEQF
NA	16	TRBV11-3	TRBJ2-1	ASSLQPLGTGYNNEQF
NA	13	TRBV20-1	TRBJ2-1	SASWGPSSYNEQF
TRBD2	13	TRBV19	TRBJ2-1	ASSISSGVYNEQF
TRBD1	13	TRBV5-4	TRBJ1-1	ASSFGQGASTEAF
NA	10	TRBV19	TRBJ1-1	ASSIGTSGTF
NA	12	TRBV5-5	TRBJ2-3	ASSFQPDSYTQY
TRBD2	15	TRBV5-1	TRBJ2-7	ASSSPPTSGRIVEQY
TRBD2	13	TRBV5-1	TRBJ2-3	ASSQLAGKENTQY